The sequence of this T cell receptor (beta chain) was determined in a study of blood T cell repertoires in COVID-19. Study-wide context: Acute and convalescent COVID-19 samples came from the United States, Italy and Spain. Sample material is recorded as cDNA or gDNA derived from T cells, B-cell-depleted T cells, or PBMCs.

CDR1 is LNHDA, CDR2 SQIVND, per germline (reference sequence). V lost 6 bases to trimming and J lost 7 bases; unmatched junction nucleotides: 12. This CDR3 spans 15 amino acids. Authors' analysis steps: Counts of nucleated cells, estimated from reference gene primer amplification, were obtained. Method: immunoSEQ multiplex PCR; TCRdb's copy keeps in-frame clones and lacks some. That table furnishes V, J and clone size, whereas the DNA furnished D and trimming. The sample includes around 81,000 clones, approximately 80% of them seen just once. The V and J genes are TRBV19 and TRBJ2-1; 7 bases fit TRBD2. The TCR comes from a human donor in a cohort sampled during active COVID-19. Sequencing was performed on peripheral blood. The CDR3 reads CASSPASGAPNEQFF. For the CDR3, the DNA is TGTGCCAGTAGCCCTGCCAGCGGGGCCCCTAATGAGCAGTTCTTC.